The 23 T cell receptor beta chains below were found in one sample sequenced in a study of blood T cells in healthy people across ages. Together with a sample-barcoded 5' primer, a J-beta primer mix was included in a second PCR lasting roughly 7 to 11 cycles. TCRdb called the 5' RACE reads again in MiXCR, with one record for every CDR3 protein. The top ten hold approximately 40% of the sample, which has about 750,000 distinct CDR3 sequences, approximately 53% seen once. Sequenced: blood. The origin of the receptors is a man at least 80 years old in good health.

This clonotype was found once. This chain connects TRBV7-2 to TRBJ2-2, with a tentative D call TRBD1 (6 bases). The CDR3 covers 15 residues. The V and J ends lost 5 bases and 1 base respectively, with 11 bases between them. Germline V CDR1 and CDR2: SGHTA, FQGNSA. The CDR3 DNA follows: TGTGCCAGCAGCCCGGGGACATGGAACACCGGGGAGCTGTTTTTT. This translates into CASSPGTWNTGELFF.

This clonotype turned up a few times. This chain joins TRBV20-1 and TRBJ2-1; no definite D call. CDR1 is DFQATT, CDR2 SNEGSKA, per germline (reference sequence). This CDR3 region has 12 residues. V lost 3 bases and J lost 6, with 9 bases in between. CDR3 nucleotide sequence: TGCAGTGCTAGCGGCCTCTCCAATGAGCAGTTCTTC. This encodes CSASGLSNEQFF.

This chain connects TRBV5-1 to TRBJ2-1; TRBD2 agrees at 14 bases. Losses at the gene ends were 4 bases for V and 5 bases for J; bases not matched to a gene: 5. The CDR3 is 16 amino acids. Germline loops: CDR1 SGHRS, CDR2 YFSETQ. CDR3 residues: CASSGTSGRVDNEQFF. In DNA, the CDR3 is TGCGCCAGCAGCGGGACTAGCGGGAGAGTCGACAATGAGCAGTTCTTC.

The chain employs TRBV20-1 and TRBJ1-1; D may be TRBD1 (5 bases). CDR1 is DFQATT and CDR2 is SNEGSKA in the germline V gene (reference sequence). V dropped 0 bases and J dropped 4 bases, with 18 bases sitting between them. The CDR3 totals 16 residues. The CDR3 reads CSARDQGTPRSTEAFF. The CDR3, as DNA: TGCAGTGCTAGAGACCAAGGGACCCCCCGGAGCACTGAAGCTTTCTTT.

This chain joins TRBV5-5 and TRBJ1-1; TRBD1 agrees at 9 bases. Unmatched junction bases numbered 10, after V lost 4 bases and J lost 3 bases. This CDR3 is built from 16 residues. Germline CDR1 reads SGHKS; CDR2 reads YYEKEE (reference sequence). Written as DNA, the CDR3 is TGTGCCAGCAGCCCAATGACAGGGGGAGGGTACACTGAAGCTTTCTTT. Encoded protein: CASSPMTGGGYTEAFF.

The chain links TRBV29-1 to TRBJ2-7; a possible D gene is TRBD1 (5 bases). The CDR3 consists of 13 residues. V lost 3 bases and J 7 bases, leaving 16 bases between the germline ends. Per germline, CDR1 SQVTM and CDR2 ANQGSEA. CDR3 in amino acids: CSVEGLGINEQYF. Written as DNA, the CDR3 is TGCAGCGTTGAGGGGCTAGGGATAAATGAGCAGTACTTC.

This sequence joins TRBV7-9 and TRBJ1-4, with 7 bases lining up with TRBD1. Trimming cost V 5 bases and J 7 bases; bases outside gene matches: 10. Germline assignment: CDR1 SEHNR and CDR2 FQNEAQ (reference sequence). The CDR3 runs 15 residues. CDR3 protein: CASSGAGGTGEKLFF. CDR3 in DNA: TGTGCCAGCAGCGGAGCAGGGGGTACCGGTGAAAAACTGTTTTTT.

CDR3 DNA sequence: TGTGCCAGCAGTGTCCGCAGGAACTACGAGCAGTACTTC. Protein product: CASSVRRNYEQYF. The chain links TRBV2 to TRBJ2-7; no firm D call. The CDR3 has 13 residues. The V gene's germline CDR1 is SNHLY and CDR2 FYNNEI. Trimming stripped 4 bases from V and 3 bases from J, with 10 bases between.

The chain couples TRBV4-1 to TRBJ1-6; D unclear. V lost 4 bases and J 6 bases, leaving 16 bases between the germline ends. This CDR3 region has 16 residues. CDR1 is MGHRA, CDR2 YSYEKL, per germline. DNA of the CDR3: TGCGCCAGCAGCCCTGGGCCATTCCTGGTTAATTCACCCCTCCACTTT. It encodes CASSPGPFLVNSPLHF.

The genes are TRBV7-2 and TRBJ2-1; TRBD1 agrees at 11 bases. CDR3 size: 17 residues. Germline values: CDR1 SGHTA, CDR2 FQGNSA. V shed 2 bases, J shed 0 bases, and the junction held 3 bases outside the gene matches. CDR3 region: CASSLRTGGISYNEQFF. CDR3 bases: TGTGCCAGCAGCTTAAGGACAGGGGGCATCTCCTACAATGAGCAGTTCTTC.

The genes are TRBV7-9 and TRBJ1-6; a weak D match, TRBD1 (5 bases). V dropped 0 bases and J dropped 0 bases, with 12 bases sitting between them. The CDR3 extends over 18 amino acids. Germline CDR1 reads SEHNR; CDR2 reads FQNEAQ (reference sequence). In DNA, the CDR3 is TGTGCCAGCAGCTTAGCGGGCAGGGAAAGCTCCTATAATTCACCCCTCCACTTT. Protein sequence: CASSLAGRESSYNSPLHF. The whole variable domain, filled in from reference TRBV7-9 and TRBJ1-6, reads DTGVSQNPRHKITKRGQNVTFRCDPISEHNRLYWYRQTLGQGPEFLTYFQNEAQLEKSRLLSDRFSAERPKGSFSTLEIQRTEQGDSAMYLCASSLAGRESSYNSPLHFGNGTRLTVT.

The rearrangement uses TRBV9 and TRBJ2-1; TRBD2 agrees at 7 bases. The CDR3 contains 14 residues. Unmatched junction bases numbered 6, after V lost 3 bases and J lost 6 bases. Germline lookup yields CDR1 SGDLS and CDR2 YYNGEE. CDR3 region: CASSGLAALNEQFF. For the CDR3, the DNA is TGTGCCAGCAGCGGCCTAGCGGCGCTCAATGAGCAGTTCTTC. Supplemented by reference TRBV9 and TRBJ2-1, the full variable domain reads DSGVTQTPKHLITATGQRVTLRCSPRSGDLSVYWYQQSLDQGLQFLIQYYNGEERAKGNILERFSAQQFPDLHSELNLSSLELGDSALYFCASSGLAALNEQFFGPGTRLTVL.

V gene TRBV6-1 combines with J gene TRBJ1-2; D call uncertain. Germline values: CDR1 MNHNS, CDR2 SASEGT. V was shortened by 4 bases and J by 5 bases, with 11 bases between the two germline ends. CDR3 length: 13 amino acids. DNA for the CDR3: TGTGCCAGCAGTGTCGCGGATTTTTATGGCTACACCTTC. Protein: CASSVADFYGYTF.

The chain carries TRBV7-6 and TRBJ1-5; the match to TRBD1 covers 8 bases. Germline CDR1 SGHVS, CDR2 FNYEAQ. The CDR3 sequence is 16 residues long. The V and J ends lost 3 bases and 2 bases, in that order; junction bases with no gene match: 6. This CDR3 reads CASSFNRTGRNQPQHF. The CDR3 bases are TGTGCCAGCAGCTTTAACCGGACAGGGCGCAATCAGCCCCAGCATTTT.

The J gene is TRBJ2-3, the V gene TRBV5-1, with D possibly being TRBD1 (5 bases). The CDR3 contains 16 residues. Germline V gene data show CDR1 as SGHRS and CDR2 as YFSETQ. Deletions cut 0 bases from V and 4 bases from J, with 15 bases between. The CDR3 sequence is CASSLGTLSGADTQYF. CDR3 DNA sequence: TGCGCCAGCAGCTTGGGGACACTTTCAGGCGCAGATACGCAGTATTTT.

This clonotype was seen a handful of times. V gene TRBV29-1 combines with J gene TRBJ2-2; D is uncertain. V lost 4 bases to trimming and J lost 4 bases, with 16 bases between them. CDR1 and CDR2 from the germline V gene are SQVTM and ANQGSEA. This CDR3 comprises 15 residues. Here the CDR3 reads CSVAGRFGGTGELFF. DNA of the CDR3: TGCAGCGTTGCTGGACGGTTTGGCGGCACCGGGGAGCTGTTTTTT.

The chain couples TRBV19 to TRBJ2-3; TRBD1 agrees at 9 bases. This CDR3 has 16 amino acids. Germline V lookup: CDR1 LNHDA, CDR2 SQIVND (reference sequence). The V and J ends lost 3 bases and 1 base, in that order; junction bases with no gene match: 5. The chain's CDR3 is CASSMLGQGGTDTQYF. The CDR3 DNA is TGTGCCAGTAGTATGCTGGGACAGGGAGGCACAGATACGCAGTATTTT.

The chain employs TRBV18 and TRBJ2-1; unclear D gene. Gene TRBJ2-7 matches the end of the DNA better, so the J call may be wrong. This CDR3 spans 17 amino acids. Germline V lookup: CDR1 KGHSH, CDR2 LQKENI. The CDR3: CASSPVFDTRSYNEQYF. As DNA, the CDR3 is TGTGCCAGCTCACCCGTTTTCGATACGCGCTCCTACAATGAGCAGTACTTC.

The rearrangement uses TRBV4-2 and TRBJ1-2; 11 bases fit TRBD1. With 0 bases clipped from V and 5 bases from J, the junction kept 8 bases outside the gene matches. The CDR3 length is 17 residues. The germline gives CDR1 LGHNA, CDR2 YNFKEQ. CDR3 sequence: CASSQESRTGGLYGYTF. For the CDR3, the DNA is TGTGCCAGCAGCCAAGAATCCCGGACAGGGGGCTTGTATGGCTACACCTTC.

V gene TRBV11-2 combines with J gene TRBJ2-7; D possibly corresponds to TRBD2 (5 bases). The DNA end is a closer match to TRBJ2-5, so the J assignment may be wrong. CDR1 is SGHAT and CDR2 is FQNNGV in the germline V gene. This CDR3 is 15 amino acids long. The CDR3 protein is CASSLAGEKQETQYF. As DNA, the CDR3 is TGTGCCAGCAGCCTCGCCGGGGAGAAACAAGAGACCCAGTACTTC.

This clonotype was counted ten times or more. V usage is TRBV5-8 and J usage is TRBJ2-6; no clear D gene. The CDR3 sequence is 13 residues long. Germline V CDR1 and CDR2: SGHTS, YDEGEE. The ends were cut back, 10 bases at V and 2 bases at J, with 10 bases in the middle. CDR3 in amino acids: CALRYPGANVLTF. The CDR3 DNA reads TGTGCCTTACGGTACCCTGGGGCCAACGTCCTGACTTTC.

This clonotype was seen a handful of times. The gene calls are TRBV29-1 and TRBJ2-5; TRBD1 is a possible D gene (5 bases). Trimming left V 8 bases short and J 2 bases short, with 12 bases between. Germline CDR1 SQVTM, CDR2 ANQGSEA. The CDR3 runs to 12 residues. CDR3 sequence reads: CSSRQTQETQYF. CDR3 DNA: TGCAGCTCGCGACAGACTCAAGAGACCCAGTACTTC.

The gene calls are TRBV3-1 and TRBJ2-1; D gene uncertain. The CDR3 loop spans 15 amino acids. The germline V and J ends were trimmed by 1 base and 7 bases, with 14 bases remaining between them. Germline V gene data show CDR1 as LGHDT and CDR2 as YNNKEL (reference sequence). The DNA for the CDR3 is TGTGCCAGCAGCCAAGGTCTAGTTCTAGGTAATGAGCAGTTCTTC. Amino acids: CASSQGLVLGNEQFF.